Described below is a single T cell receptor beta chain sequence and its context. Its antigen remains unknown. The data were taken from a study of cytotoxic CD8 clonotypes in ibrutinib-treated CLL. On the study more broadly: Across the patients, about a dozen were relapsed/refractory, roughly 15 treatment-naive and about 17 IGHV unmutated.

With cryopreserved PBMCs as the source, 1.5 to 2.5 micrograms of genomic DNA went to TCR beta libraries. General study findings and limits: Public clonotypes occurred uncommonly; on treatment, they contracted or remained stable. Baseline clonality exceeded age-matched healthy donors and tracked circulating CD8+ T-cell counts.

V was trimmed by 7 bases and J by 4 bases, leaving 19 bases between them. The CDR3 consists of 15 residues. Assay: immunoSEQ multiplex PCR; the TCRdb copy retains only in-frame clones and omits some. The sample has fewer than 150,000 clones, about 85% seen once. The chain recombines TRBV6-7 with TRBJ1-1; TRBD1 is a possible D gene (6 bases). TRBV6-7 is flagged as an ORF with uncertain function. Material: PBMCs, obtained after 24 months of ibrutinib treatment. The receptor's source is a human donor with chronic lymphocytic leukemia. CDR3 in DNA: TGTGCCAGCATCGCAACCTACAGGGAGGGCACTGAAGCTTTCTTT. This translates into CASIATYREGTEAFF.